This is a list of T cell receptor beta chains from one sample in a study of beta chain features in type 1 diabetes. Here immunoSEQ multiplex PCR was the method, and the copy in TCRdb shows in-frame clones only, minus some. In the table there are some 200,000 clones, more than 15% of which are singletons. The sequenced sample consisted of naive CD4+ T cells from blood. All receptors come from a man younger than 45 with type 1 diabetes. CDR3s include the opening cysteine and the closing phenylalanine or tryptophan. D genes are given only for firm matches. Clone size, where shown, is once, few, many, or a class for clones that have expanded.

DNA: TGCAGCGGTGGATTACTGTACAATGAGCAGTTCTTC
CDR3: CSGGLLYNEQFF
V: TRBV29-1
D: -
size: -
J: TRBJ2-1

DNA: TGTGCCAGCAGCGTCTTCGGTTCTTACAATGAGCAGTTCTTC
CDR3: CASSVFGSYNEQFF
V: TRBV9
D: -
size: -
J: TRBJ2-1

DNA: TGCGCCAGCAGCCTAGTGACCCGGAACACTGAAGCTTTCTTT
CDR3: CASSLVTRNTEAFF
V: TRBV4-1
D: -
size: -
J: TRBJ1-1

DNA: TGTGCCAGCAACCGGTCTCCGAACACCGGGGAGCTGTTTTTT
CDR3: CASNRSPNTGELFF
V: TRBV27
D: -
size: -
J: TRBJ2-2

DNA: TGCAGCGTTGTTTTTGGAAGTGACCGGGACAGAGTTTCTGGGGCCAACGTCCTGACTTTC
CDR3: CSVVFGSDRDRVSGANVLTF
V: TRBV29-1
D: TRBD1
size: few
J: TRBJ2-6

DNA: TGTGCCAGCAGTGAAGGGCTGAGGGCCGGTGAGCAGTTCTTC
CDR3: CASSEGLRAGEQFF
V: TRBV2
D: -
size: few
J: TRBJ2-1

DNA: TGCGCCAGCAGACCCGAACAAGAGACCCAGTACTTC
CDR3: CASRPEQETQYF
V: TRBV5-1
D: -
size: -
J: TRBJ2-5

DNA: TGTGCCAGCAGCCAGCCTTCTGGGGTGCCATTCTGGACCCAGTACTTC
CDR3: CASSQPSGVPFWTQYF
V: TRBV14
D: -
size: few
J: TRBJ2-5

DNA: TGTGCCAGCAGCTCCCGAGGGGATTTGTCTGCAGATACGCAGTATTTT
CDR3: CASSSRGDLSADTQYF
V: TRBV9
D: -
size: few
J: TRBJ2-3

DNA: TGCAGTGCTAGGCTTAGCTACGAGCAGTACTTC
CDR3: CSARLSYEQYF
V: TRBV20-1
D: -
size: -
J: TRBJ2-7

DNA: TGCAGCGTCAAAGACAGAATTCTCACAGATACGCAGTATTTT
CDR3: CSVKDRILTDTQYF
V: TRBV29-1
D: -
size: few
J: TRBJ2-3

DNA: TGTGCCAGCAGTGAAGAGGGCAACTCCTACGAGCAGTACTTC
CDR3: CASSEEGNSYEQYF
V: TRBV6-1
D: -
size: few
J: TRBJ2-7

DNA: TGTGCCACCAGCAGAGACGCCGGCCTCACAGATACGCAGTATTTT
CDR3: CATSRDAGLTDTQYF
V: TRBV15
D: -
size: few
J: TRBJ2-3

DNA: TGTGCCAGCAGTCCTAGCGGGAGGGCCCCGTTCTTC
CDR3: CASSPSGRAPFF
V: TRBV11-2
D: TRBD2
size: -
J: TRBJ2-1

DNA: TGCAGCGGCATACTAGCGGGAGGTAGCACAGATACGCAGTATTTT
CDR3: CSGILAGGSTDTQYF
V: TRBV29-1
D: TRBD2
size: few
J: TRBJ2-3

DNA: TGTGCCTGGAGTGTACAGGCCCTAAACTATGGCTACACCTTC
CDR3: CAWSVQALNYGYTF
V: TRBV30
D: -
size: -
J: TRBJ1-2

DNA: TGTGCCAGCAGGGCTAGCGGAGGCCAAGAGACCCAGTACTTC
CDR3: CASRASGGQETQYF
V: TRBV6-5
D: TRBD2
size: -
J: TRBJ2-5

DNA: TGCGCCAGCAGCTTGGGGGCCAGTTACAATGAGCAGTTCTTC
CDR3: CASSLGASYNEQFF
V: TRBV5-1
D: -
size: -
J: TRBJ2-1

DNA: TGTGCCAGCAGTTTACCCTCGACCTCCTACGAGCAGTACTTC
CDR3: CASSLPSTSYEQYF
V: TRBV28
D: -
size: -
J: TRBJ2-7

DNA: TGTGCCAGCAGTTTCAAACAGGGGGTCTACGAGCAGTACTTC
CDR3: CASSFKQGVYEQYF
V: TRBV27
D: TRBD1
size: few
J: TRBJ2-7

DNA: TGTGCCAGCAGCTTTCAGGCCACCTACGAGCAGTACTTC
CDR3: CASSFQATYEQYF
V: TRBV7-9
D: -
size: few
J: TRBJ2-7

DNA: TGTGCCAGCCAGGGGGCGCTCGGTCAGCCCCAGCATTTT
CDR3: CASQGALGQPQHF
V: TRBV28
D: TRBD1
size: -
J: TRBJ1-5

DNA: TGCAGCTTCACCGGGACTCCTCTTAGCACAGATACGCAGTATTTT
CDR3: CSFTGTPLSTDTQYF
V: TRBV29-1
D: -
size: few
J: TRBJ2-3

DNA: TGTGCCATCAGTGAGTCGACAGGGACAGGTCGCAATGAGCAGTTCTTC
CDR3: CAISESTGTGRNEQFF
V: TRBV10-3
D: TRBD1
size: -
J: TRBJ2-1

DNA: TGTGCCAGCAGTGACGGCCGGGAGAGGCGGCAGTACTTC
CDR3: CASSDGRERRQYF
V: TRBV25-1
D: -
size: few
J: TRBJ2-7

DNA: TGTGCCAGCAGTTTATGGGGAGTCCAAGAGACCCAGTACTTC
CDR3: CASSLWGVQETQYF
V: TRBV27
D: -
size: few
J: TRBJ2-5

DNA: TGCGCCAGCAGCCAAGAGTGGGGGCAGGGCCTTGGCTACACCTTC
CDR3: CASSQEWGQGLGYTF
V: TRBV4-3
D: -
size: few
J: TRBJ1-2

DNA: TGTGCCAGCAGCTTAGAGCCTGGTACCTTGGCCTATGGCTACACCTTC
CDR3: CASSLEPGTLAYGYTF
V: TRBV7-2
D: -
size: -
J: TRBJ1-2

DNA: TGTGCCAGCAGGATTAGTAGTTTGAGCACAGATACGCAGTATTTT
CDR3: CASRISSLSTDTQYF
V: TRBV13
D: -
size: -
J: TRBJ2-3

DNA: TGCGCCAGCAGCCAAGAGGAAGGACTCTTTAATGAAAAACTGTTTTTT
CDR3: CASSQEEGLFNEKLFF
V: TRBV4-1
D: -
size: few
J: TRBJ1-4

DNA: TGTGCCAGTCAACAGGACAGAGATACCTACAATGAGCAGTTCTTC
CDR3: CASQQDRDTYNEQFF
V: TRBV19
D: -
size: few
J: TRBJ2-1

DNA: TGCGCCAGCAGCCTAAGAAGCGGGGATCGATACAATGAGCAGTTCTTC
CDR3: CASSLRSGDRYNEQFF
V: TRBV4-1
D: TRBD2
size: -
J: TRBJ2-1

DNA: TGTGCCAGCAGCTTGCCCCATCGACTCACTTACGAGCAGTACTTC
CDR3: CASSLPHRLTYEQYF
V: TRBV7-2
D: -
size: few
J: TRBJ2-7

DNA: TGTGCCAGCAGTCCCGCGGGAGCGGCAAACAATGAGCAGTTCTTC
CDR3: CASSPAGAANNEQFF
V: TRBV28
D: TRBD2
size: few
J: TRBJ2-1

DNA: TGTGCCAGCAGCATATCGGGGGATACGCAGTATTTT
CDR3: CASSISGDTQYF
V: TRBV7-9
D: -
size: few
J: TRBJ2-3

DNA: TGCGCCAGCAGCCAAGATCATATGAGGGTACATGGCTACACCTTC
CDR3: CASSQDHMRVHGYTF
V: TRBV4-3
D: -
size: -
J: TRBJ1-2

DNA: TGCAGCGTTGAACGGACCTTGGACACTGAAGCTTTCTTT
CDR3: CSVERTLDTEAFF
V: TRBV29-1
D: -
size: few
J: TRBJ1-1